Below, 9 T cell receptor beta chains from the same sample are listed, as sequenced in a study of cytomegalovirus exposure and HLA in healthy donors. The study ran its PCR with 60 Vbeta and 13 Jbeta primers. Using immunoSEQ multiplex PCR, the repertoire was profiled, and TCRdb retains in-frame clones only, with some absent. The sample holds around 270,000 clones, 75% to 85% seen once. The sequencing input was PBMCs. All receptors come from a girl under 10 years old in good health and CMV-seronegative.

The chain is built from TRBV6-5 and TRBJ2-5; TRBD1 matches at 7 bases. CDR1 is MNHEY, CDR2 SVGAGI, per germline. Trimming removed 2 bases from V and 5 bases from J; junction bases left unmatched: 11. The length of the CDR3 is 16 residues. CDR3 DNA sequence: TGTGCCAGCAGTTACGGGTGGACAGGAAAGCCGGAGACCCAGTACTTC. This sequence encodes CASSYGWTGKPETQYF.

The V gene is TRBV27, the J gene TRBJ2-3; 9 bases are shared with TRBD1. Per the germline V gene, CDR1 is MNHEY and CDR2 is SMNVEV (reference sequence). CDR3 length: 15 amino acids. The junction had 8 bases not matched to a gene; V was cut back by 5 bases and J by 5 bases. CDR3 loop: CASSARDRAKDTQYF. The CDR3 coding sequence is TGTGCCAGCAGTGCCCGGGACAGGGCGAAAGATACGCAGTATTTT.

The gene calls are TRBV6-1 and TRBJ1-4; 7 bases line up with TRBD1. This CDR3 has 14 residues. From germline, CDR1 is MNHNS and CDR2 SASEGT. Trimming removed 10 bases from V and 5 bases from J; junction bases left unmatched: 10. Here the CDR3 DNA reads TGTGCCACCGCGACAGGGCAAGCGAATGAAAAACTGTTTTTT. This codes for CATATGQANEKLFF.

The chain recombines TRBV11-1 with TRBJ2-1; D remains unclear. From germline, CDR1 is SGHAT and CDR2 FQDESV (reference sequence). The germline V and J ends were trimmed by 2 bases and 3 bases, with 14 bases remaining between them. The CDR3 covers 16 residues. For the CDR3, the DNA is TGTGCCAGCAGCTTATCCTCTATACCCGACTACAATGAGCAGTTCTTC. Protein product: CASSLSSIPDYNEQFF.

The chain links TRBV5-5 to TRBJ1-6, with a tentative D call TRBD1 (6 bases). Per germline, CDR1 SGHKS and CDR2 YYEKEE (reference sequence). This CDR3 contains 15 residues. The V gene lost 5 bases and the J gene lost 5 bases, with 14 bases spanning the gap. The CDR3 nucleotides are TGTGCCAGCAGGTGGGGGCAGGCCAATAATTCACCCCTCCACTTT. Protein: CASRWGQANNSPLHF. Complete variable domain (other parts from reference TRBV5-5 and TRBJ1-6): DAGVTQSPTHLIKTRGQQVTLRCSPISGHKSVSWYQQVLGQGPQFIFQYYEKEERGRGNFPDRFSARQFPNYSSELNVNALLLGDSALYLCASRWGQANNSPLHFGNGTRLTVT.

This clone occurred a few times. The gene calls are TRBV5-6 and TRBJ2-1, with TRBD2 identical over 7 bases. The CDR3 sequence is 13 residues long. CDR1 and CDR2 (germline): SGHDT, YYEEEE. The V gene end was trimmed by 5 bases and the J gene end by 2 bases; junction bases not matched to a gene: 1. The CDR3: CASSGGAYNEQFF. The CDR3 coding sequence is TGTGCCAGCAGTGGGGGGGCCTACAATGAGCAGTTCTTC.

Comment on this clone: One end of the junction fails to match germline, which may point to a read error. The chain is built from TRBV4-1 and TRBJ2-5, with D perhaps matching TRBD1 (5 bases). The J call may be mistaken, given a closer DNA end match to TRBJ2-7. Germline assignment: CDR1 MGHRA and CDR2 YSYEKL. This CDR3 contains 15 residues. For the CDR3, the DNA is TGCGCCAGCAGCCAAGTAGGGGCTGGCTCCCACGAGCAGTACTTC. Protein product: CASSQVGAGSHEQYF.

This clone was seen a single time. The V and J genes are TRBV18 and TRBJ1-5; 8 bases line up with TRBD1. The germline gives CDR1 KGHSH, CDR2 LQKENI. V was clipped by 2 bases and J by 0 bases; unmatched bases: 9. The CDR3 covers 18 residues. CDR3 coding DNA: TGTGCCAGCTCACCAAGATCGGCAGGGGGCCGTAGCAATCAGCCCCAGCATTTT. It codes for CASSPRSAGGRSNQPQHF.

The chain employs TRBV9 and TRBJ2-6; TRBD1 is a possible D gene (5 bases). V was clipped by 0 bases and J by 4 bases, with 14 bases between them. The CDR3 covers 17 residues. CDR1 and CDR2 (germline): SGDLS, YYNGEE. CDR3 DNA: TGTGCCAGCAGCGTAGGAGTCAGGGCGAGCGGGGCCAACGTCCTGACTTTC. This encodes CASSVGVRASGANVLTF.